The subject of this entry is one TCR beta chain. Its matching antigen is unknown. The CDR3 consists of 15 residues. V shed 3 bases, J shed 0 bases, and the junction held 5 bases outside the gene matches. Germline V gives CDR1 SQVTM, CDR2 ANQGSEA. Researchers made TCR cDNA using 5'RACE template switching, and this step added a universal primer site and UMIs. From the 5' RACE reads, TCRdb called clonotypes with MiXCR, one entry per CDR3 protein. The sample has about 350,000 distinct CDR3 sequences; around 13% are singletons. This sample was included in a study of T cells after yellow fever vaccination. Study-level results: By day 5 rather than day 15, the secondary response had peaked, though it was weaker. The booster saw the reappearance of most primary-vaccination clones (nearly 98% CD4, 80% to 90% CD8).

V usage is TRBV29-1 and J usage is TRBJ2-5, with TRBD2 matching over 9 bases. The input for sequencing was CD4+ T cells sorted from PBMCs, taken 15 days after the yellow fever booster vaccination. The receptor was derived from a man in his late teens or twenties who received the YFV17D yellow fever vaccine. The chain's CDR3 is CSVEVRGGDQETQYF. The CDR3 region has the DNA TGCAGCGTTGAGGTCCGCGGGGGGGACCAAGAGACCCAGTACTTC.